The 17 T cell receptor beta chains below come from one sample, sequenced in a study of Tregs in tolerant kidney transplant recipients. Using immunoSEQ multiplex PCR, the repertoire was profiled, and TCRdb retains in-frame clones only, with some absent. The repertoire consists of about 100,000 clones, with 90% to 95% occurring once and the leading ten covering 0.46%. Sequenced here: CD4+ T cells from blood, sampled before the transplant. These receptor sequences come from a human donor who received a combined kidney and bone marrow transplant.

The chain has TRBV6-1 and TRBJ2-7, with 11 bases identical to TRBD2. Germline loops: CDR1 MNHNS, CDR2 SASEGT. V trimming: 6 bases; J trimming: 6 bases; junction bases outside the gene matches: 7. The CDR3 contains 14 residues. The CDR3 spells CASRPTSGKVEQYF. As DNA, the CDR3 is TGTGCCAGCAGACCGACTAGCGGGAAAGTCGAGCAGTACTTC.

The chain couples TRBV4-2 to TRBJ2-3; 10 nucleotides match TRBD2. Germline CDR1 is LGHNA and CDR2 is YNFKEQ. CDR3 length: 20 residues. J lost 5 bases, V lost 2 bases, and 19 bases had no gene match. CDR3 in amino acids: CASSQPFGERGGSVRDTQYF. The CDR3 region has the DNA TGTGCCAGCAGCCAACCCTTTGGGGAGCGGGGGGGCTCTGTGAGAGATACGCAGTATTTT.

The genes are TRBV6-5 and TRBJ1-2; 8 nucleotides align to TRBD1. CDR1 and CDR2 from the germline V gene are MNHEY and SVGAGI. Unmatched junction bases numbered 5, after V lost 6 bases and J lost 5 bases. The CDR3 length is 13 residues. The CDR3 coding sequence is TGTGCCAGCAGGCCACAGGGGGTATATGGCTACACCTTC. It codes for CASRPQGVYGYTF.

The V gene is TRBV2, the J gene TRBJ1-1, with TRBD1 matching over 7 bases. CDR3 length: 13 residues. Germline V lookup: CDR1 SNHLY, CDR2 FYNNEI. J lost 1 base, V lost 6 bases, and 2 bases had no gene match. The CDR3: CASSRQGNTEAFF. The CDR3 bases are TGTGCCAGCAGCAGACAGGGGAACACTGAAGCTTTCTTT.

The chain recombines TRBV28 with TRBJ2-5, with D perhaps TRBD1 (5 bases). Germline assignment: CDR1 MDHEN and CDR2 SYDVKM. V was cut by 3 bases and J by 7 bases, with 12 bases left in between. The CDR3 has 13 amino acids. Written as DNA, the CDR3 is TGTGCCAGCAGTTTCAAGGGGATGGTGACCCAGTACTTC. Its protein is CASSFKGMVTQYF.

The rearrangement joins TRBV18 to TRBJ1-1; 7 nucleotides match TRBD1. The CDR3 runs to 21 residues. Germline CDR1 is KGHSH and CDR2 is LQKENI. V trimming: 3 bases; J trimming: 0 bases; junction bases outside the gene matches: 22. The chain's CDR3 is CASSPSVFTGEVFSLNTEAFF. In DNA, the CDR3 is TGTGCCAGCTCACCGTCCGTGTTTACAGGGGAGGTTTTTTCGTTGAACACTGAAGCTTTCTTT.

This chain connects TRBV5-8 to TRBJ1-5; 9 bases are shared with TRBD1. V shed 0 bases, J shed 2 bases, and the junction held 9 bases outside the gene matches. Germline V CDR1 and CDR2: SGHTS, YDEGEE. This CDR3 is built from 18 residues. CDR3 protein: CASSLDTGGGSGNQPQHF. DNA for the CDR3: TGTGCCAGCAGCTTGGACACAGGGGGCGGTTCCGGCAATCAGCCCCAGCATTTT.

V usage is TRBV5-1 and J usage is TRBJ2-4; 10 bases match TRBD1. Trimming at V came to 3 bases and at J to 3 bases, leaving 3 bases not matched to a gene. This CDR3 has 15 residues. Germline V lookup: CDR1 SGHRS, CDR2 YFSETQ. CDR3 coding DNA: TGCGCCAGCAGCTCCGACAGGGGGCGCAAAAACATTCAGTACTTC. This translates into CASSSDRGRKNIQYF. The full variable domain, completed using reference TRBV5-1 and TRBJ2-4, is KAGVTQTPRYLIKTRGQQVTLSCSPISGHRSVSWYQQTPGQGLQFLFEYFSETQRNKGNFPGRFSGRQFSNSRSEMNVSTLELGDSALYLCASSSDRGRKNIQYFGAGTRLSVL.

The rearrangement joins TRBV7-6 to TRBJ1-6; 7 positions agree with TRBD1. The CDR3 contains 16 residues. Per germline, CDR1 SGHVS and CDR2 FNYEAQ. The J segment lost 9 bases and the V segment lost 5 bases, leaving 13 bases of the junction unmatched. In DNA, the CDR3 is TGTGCCAGCAGCGAAGACCCGGGACAGCTTTCTTCACCCCTCCACTTT. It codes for CASSEDPGQLSSPLHF.

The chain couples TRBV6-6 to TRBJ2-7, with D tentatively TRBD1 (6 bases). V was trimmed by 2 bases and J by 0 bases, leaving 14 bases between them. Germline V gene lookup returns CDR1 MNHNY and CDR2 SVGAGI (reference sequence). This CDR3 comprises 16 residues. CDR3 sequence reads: CASSYGKTGSSYEQYF. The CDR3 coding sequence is TGTGCCAGCAGTTACGGGAAGACAGGAAGCTCCTACGAGCAGTACTTC.

As DNA, the CDR3 is TGTGCCAGCAGCTTTAAGCGGGGGCCCTACGAGCAGTACTTC. Encoded protein: CASSFKRGPYEQYF. The V and J genes are TRBV7-2 and TRBJ2-7, with 8 nucleotides matching TRBD2. V shed 3 bases, J shed 2 bases, and the junction held 3 bases outside the gene matches. The CDR3 has 14 amino acids. Germline CDR1 SGHTA, CDR2 FQGNSA.

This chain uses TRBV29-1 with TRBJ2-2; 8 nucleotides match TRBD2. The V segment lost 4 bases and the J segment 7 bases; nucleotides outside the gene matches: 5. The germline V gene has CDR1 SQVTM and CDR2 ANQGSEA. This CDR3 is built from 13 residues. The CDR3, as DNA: TGCAGCGTTGTCCCTGCGGGGGGCGGGGAGCTGTTTTTT. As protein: CSVVPAGGGELFF.

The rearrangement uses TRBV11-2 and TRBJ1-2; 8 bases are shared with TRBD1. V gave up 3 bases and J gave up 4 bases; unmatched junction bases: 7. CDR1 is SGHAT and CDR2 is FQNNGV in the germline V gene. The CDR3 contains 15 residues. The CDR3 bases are TGTGCCAGCAGCTTCCTCGGACAGGGATCCTATGGCTACACCTTC. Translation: CASSFLGQGSYGYTF.

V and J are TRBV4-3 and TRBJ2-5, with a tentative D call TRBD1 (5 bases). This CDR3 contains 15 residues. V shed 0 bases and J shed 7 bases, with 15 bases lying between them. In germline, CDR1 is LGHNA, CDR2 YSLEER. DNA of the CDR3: TGCGCCAGCAGCCAAGAGTTGGGGCCCCGAATGACCCAGTACTTC. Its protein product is CASSQELGPRMTQYF.

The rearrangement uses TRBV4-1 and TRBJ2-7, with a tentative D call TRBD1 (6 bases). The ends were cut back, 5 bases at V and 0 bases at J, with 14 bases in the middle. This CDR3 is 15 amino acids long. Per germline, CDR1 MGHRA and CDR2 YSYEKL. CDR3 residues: CASSTKDRNSYEQYF. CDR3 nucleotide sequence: TGCGCCAGCAGCACTAAGGACAGAAACTCCTACGAGCAGTACTTC.

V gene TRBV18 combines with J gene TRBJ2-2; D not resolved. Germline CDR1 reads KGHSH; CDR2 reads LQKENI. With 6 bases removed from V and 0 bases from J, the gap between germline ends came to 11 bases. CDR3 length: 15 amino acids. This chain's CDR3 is CASSLQMPNTGELFF. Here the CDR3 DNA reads TGTGCCAGCTCCCTTCAGATGCCGAACACCGGGGAGCTGTTTTTT.

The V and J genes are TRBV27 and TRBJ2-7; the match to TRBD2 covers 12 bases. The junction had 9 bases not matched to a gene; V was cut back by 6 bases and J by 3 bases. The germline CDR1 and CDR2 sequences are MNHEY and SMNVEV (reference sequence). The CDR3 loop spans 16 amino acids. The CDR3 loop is CASRTGLAGKGYEQYF. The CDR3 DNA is TGTGCCAGCAGGACCGGACTAGCGGGAAAGGGCTACGAGCAGTACTTC.